This TCR beta chain was recorded in a study of blood T cell repertoires in COVID-19. Unmatched junction bases numbered 5, after V lost 6 bases and J lost 7 bases. Germline CDR1 reads SEHNR; CDR2 reads FQNEAQ (reference sequence). This CDR3 has 14 amino acids. How the authors handled the data: Amplification from reference gene primers served as the basis for estimated nucleated cell counts. TCRdb keeps only in-frame clones here, not all; method: immunoSEQ multiplex PCR. That table furnishes V, J and clone size, whereas the DNA furnished D and trimming. The sample lists 200,000 or so clones; approximately 88% were seen once.

The chain links TRBV7-9 to TRBJ1-4; 10 bases line up with TRBD1. The TCR sequence derives from a woman aged 30 to 39 who had been exposed to COVID-19. Specimen: PBMCs or T cells enriched from blood (not recorded which). CDR3 in amino acids: CASSGQGGGEKLFF. DNA for the CDR3: TGTGCCAGCAGTGGACAGGGGGGAGGTGAAAAACTGTTTTTT.